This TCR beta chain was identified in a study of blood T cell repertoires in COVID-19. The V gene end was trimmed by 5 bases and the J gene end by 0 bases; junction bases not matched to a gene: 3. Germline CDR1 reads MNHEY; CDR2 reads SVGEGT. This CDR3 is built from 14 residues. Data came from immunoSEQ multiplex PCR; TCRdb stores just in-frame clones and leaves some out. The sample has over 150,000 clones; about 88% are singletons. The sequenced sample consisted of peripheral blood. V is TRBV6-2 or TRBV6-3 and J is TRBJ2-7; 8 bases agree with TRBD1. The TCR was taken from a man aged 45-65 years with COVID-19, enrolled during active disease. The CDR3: CASSPGGVSYEQYF. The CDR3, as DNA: TGTGCCAGCAGTCCAGGGGGCGTCTCCTACGAGCAGTACTTC.